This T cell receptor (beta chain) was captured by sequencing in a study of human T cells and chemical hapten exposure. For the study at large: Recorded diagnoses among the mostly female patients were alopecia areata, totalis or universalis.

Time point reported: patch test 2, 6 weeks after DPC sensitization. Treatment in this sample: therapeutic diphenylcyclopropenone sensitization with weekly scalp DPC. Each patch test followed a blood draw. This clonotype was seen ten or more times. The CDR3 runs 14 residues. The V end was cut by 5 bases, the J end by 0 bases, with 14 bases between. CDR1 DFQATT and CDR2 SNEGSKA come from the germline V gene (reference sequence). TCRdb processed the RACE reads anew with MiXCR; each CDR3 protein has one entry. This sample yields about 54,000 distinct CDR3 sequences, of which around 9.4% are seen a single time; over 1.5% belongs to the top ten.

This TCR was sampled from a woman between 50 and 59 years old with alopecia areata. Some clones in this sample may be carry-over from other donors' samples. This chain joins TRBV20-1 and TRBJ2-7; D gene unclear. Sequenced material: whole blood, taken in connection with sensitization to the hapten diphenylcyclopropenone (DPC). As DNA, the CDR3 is TGCAGTGCTCCCCGGACGTCGGGCTCCTACGAGCAGTACTTC. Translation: CSAPRTSGSYEQYF.